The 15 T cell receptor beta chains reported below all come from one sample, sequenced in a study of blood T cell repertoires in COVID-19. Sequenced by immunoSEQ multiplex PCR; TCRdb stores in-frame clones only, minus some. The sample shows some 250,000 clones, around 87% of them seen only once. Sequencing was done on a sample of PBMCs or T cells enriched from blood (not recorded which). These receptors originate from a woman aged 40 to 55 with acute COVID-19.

The CDR3 sequence: CASSDITGLAFF. Written as DNA, the CDR3 is TGTGCCAGTAGCGACATAACAGGGCTGGCTTTCTTT. The gene calls are TRBV19 and TRBJ1-1; D is perhaps TRBD1 (6 bases). Trimming removed 6 bases from V and 11 bases from J, with 16 bases in between. Germline values: CDR1 LNHDA, CDR2 SQIVND (reference sequence). The CDR3 is made up of 12 amino acids.

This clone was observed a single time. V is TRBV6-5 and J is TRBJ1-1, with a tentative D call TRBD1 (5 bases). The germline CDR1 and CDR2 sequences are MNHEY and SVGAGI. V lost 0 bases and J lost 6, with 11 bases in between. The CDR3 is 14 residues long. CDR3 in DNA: TGTGCCAGCAGTTACTCGATAGGGGCAGCTGAAGCTTTCTTT. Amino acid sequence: CASSYSIGAAEAFF.

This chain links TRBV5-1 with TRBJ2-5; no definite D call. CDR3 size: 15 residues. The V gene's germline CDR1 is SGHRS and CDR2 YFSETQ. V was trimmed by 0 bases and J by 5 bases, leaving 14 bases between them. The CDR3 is CASSLAGDIFETQYF. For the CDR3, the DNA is TGCGCCAGCAGCTTGGCCGGTGATATTTTTGAGACCCAGTACTTC.

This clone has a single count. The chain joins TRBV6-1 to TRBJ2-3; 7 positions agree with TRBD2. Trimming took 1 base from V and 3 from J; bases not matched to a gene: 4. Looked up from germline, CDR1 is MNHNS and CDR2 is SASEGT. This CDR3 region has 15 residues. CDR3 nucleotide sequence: TGTGCCAGCAGTGAAGTGGGTAGCGGGACAGATACGCAGTATTTT. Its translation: CASSEVGSGTDTQYF.

CDR3 bases: TGCAGCGTTGAAGATCGGGGGACTAGCGCCAAAAATTGGCAGTTCTTC. Its protein is CSVEDRGTSAKNWQFF. The V gene is TRBV29-1, the J gene TRBJ2-1; 10 nucleotides agree with TRBD2. The CDR3 covers 16 residues. Germline V lookup: CDR1 SQVTM, CDR2 ANQGSEA. V shed 0 bases and J 12 bases; nucleotides not matched to a gene: 14.

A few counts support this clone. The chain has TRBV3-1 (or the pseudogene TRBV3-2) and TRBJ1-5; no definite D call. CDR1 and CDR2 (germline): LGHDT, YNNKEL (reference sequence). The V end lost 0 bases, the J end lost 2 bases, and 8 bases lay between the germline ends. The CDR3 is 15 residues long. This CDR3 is CASSQDQSGNQPQHF. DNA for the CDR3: TGTGCCAGCAGCCAAGATCAGTCAGGCAATCAGCCCCAGCATTTT.

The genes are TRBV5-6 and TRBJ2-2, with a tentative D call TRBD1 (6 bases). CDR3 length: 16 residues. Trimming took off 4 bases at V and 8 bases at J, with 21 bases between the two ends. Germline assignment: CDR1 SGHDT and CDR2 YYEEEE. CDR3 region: CASSPEIDRLGGELFF. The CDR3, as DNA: TGTGCCAGCAGCCCAGAAATCGACAGGCTGGGTGGGGAGCTGTTTTTT.

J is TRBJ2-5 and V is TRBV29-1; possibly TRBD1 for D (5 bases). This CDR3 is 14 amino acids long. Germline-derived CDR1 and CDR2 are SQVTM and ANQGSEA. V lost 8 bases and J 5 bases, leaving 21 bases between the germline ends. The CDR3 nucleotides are TGCAGCCTGACTGGTTCAGGGTCCGCGGAGACCCAGTACTTC. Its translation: CSLTGSGSAETQYF.

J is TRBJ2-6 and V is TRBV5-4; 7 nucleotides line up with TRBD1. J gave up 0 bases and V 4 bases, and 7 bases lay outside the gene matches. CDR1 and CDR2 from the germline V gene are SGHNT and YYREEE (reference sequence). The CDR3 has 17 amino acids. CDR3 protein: CASSRDRASSGANVLTF. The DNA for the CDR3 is TGTGCCAGCAGCCGCGACAGGGCTAGCTCTGGGGCCAACGTCCTGACTTTC. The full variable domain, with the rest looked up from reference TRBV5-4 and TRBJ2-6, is ETGVTQSPTHLIKTRGQQVTLRCSSQSGHNTVSWYQQALGQGPQFIFQYYREEENGRGNFPPRFSGLQFPNYSSELNVNALELDDSALYLCASSRDRASSGANVLTFGAGSRLTVL.

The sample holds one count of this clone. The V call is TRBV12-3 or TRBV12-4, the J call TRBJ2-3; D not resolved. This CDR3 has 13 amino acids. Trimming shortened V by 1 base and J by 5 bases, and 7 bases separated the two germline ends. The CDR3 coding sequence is TGTGCCAGCAGTTTAGACACCCGAGATACGCAGTATTTT. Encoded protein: CASSLDTRDTQYF.

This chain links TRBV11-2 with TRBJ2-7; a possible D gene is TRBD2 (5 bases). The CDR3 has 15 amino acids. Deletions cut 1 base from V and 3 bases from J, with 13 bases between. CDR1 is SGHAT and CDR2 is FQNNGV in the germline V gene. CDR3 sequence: CASSLGTDSIYEQYF. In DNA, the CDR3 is TGTGCCAGCAGCTTAGGGACGGACTCAATCTACGAGCAGTACTTC.

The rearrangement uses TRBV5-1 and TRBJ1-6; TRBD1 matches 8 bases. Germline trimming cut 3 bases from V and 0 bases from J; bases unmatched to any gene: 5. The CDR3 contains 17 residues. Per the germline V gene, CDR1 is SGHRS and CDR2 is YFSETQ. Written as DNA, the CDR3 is TGCGCCAGCAGCTCGGACAGGGCGAGCTCCTATAATTCACCCCTCCACTTT. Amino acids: CASSSDRASSYNSPLHF.

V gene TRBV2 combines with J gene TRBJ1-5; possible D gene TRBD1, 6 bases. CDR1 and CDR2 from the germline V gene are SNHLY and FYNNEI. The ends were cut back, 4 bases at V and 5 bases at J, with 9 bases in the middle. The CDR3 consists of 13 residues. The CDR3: CASSGTDDQPQHF. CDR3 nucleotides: TGTGCCAGCAGTGGGACAGACGATCAGCCCCAGCATTTT.

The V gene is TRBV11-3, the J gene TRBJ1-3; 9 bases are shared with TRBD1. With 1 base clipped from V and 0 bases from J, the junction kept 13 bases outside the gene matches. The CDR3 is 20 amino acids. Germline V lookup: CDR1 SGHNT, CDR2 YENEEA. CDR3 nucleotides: TGTGCCAGCAGCTTAGGAGTCCCGGGACAGGGTGTATCCTCTGGAAACACCATATATTTT. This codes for CASSLGVPGQGVSSGNTIYF. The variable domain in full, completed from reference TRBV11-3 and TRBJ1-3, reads EAGVVQSPRYKIIEKKQPVAFWCNPISGHNTLYWYLQNLGQGPELLIRYENEEAVDDSQLPKDRFSAERLKGVDSTLKIQPAELGDSAVYLCASSLGVPGQGVSSGNTIYFGEGSWLTVV.

The chain's CDR3 is CASSLWWGREQYF. The CDR3 DNA sequence: TGTGCCAGCAGTTTATGGTGGGGGCGGGAGCAGTACTTC. The chain links TRBV27 to TRBJ2-7, with a possible D match to TRBD1 (6 bases). From germline, CDR1 is MNHEY and CDR2 SMNVEV (reference sequence). V was cut by 1 base and J by 7 bases, with 11 bases left in between. The CDR3 has 13 amino acids.